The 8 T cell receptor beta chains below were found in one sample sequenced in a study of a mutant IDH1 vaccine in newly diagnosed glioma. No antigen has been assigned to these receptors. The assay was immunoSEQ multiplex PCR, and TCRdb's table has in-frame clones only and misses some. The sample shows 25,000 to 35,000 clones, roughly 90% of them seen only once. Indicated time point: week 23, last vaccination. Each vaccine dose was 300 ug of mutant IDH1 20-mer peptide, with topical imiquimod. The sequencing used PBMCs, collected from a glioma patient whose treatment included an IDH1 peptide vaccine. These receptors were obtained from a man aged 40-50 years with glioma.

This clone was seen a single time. CDR3 coding DNA: TGTGCCAGCAGTTTAATAGGATTTAACGCCTACGAGCAGTACTTC. The encoded protein is CASSLIGFNAYEQYF. V usage is TRBV27 and J usage is TRBJ2-7, with D unclear. The CDR3 sequence is 15 residues long. Trimming left V 2 bases short and J 2 bases short, with 13 bases between. The germline gives CDR1 MNHEY, CDR2 SMNVEV (reference sequence).

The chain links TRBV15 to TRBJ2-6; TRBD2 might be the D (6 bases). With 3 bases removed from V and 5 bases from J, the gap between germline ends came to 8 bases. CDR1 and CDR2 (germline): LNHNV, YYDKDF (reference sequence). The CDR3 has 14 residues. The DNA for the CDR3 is TGTGCCACCAGCAGTGGGGACTGGGCCAACGTCCTGACTTTC. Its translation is CATSSGDWANVLTF.

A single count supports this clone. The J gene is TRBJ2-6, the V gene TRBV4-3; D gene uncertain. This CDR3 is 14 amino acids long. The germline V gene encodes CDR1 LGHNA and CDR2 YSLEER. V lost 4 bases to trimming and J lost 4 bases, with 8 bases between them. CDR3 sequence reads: CASSPSAGANVLTF. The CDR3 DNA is TGCGCCAGCAGCCCGTCGGCCGGGGCCAACGTCCTGACTTTC.

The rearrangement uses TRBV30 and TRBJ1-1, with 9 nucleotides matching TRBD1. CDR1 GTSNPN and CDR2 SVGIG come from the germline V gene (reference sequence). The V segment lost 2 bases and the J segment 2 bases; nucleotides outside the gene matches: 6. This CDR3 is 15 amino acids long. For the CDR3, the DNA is TGTGCCTGGAGTCAACTGGGACAGGGTAACACTGAAGCTTTCTTT. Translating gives CAWSQLGQGNTEAFF.

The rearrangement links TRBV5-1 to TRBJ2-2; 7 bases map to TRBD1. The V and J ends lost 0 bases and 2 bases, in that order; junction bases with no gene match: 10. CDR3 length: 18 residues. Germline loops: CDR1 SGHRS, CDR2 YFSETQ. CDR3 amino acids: CASSLVLGGAGNTGELFF. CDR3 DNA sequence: TGCGCCAGCAGCTTGGTGTTAGGGGGCGCCGGAAACACCGGGGAGCTGTTTTTT.

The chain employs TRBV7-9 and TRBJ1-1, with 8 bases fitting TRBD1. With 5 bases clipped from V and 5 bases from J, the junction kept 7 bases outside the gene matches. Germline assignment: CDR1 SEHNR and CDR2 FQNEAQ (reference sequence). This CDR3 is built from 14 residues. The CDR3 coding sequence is TGTGCCAGCAGCGCATCAGGGGGCCGGACTGAAGCTTTCTTT. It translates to CASSASGGRTEAFF.

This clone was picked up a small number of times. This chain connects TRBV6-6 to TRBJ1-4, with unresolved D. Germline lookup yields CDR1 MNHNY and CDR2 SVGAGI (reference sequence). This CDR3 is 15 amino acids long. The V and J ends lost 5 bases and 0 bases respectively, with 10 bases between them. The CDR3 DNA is TGTGCCAGCAGTCAGGACTTAGCAACTAATGAAAAACTGTTTTTT. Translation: CASSQDLATNEKLFF.

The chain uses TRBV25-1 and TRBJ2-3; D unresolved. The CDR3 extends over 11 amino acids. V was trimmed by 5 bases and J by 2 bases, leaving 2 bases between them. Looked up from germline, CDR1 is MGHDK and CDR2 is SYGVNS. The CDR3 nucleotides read TGTGCCAGCAGTCTCACAGATACGCAGTATTTT. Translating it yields CASSLTDTQYF.